The entry below describes one T cell receptor (beta chain). The entry originates in a study of control samples from healthy donors and cancer patients. V lost 1 base and J 9 bases, leaving 10 bases between the germline ends. The germline V gene has CDR1 SGHTA and CDR2 FQGNSA. This CDR3 has 13 residues. The method was immunoSEQ multiplex PCR; TCRdb's version includes in-frame clones alone and lacks a portion of them. The profile shows approximately 120,000 clones, 80% to 90% of them singletons. The J gene is TRBJ2-4, the V gene TRBV7-2; perhaps TRBD1 as D (6 bases). This receptor was taken from a man aged 35 to 55 in good health. Sequenced input: blood. The CDR3 nucleotides are TGTGCCAGCAGCTTAGAGGGGGTAACCATTCAGTACTTC. Translation: CASSLEGVTIQYF.